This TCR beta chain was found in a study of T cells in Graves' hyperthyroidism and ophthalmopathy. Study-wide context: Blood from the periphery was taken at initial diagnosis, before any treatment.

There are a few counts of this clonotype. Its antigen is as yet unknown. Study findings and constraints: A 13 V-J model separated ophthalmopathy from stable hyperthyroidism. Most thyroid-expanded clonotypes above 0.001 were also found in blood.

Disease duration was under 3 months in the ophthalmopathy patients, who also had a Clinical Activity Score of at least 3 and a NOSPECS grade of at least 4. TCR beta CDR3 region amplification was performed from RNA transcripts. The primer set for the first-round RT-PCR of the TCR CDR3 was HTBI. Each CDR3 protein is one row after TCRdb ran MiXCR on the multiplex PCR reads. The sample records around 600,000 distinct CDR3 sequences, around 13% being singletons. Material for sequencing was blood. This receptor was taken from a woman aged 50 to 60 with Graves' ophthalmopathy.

CDR3: CASSQSGDHYEQYF. CDR3 nucleotides: TGTGCCAGCAGCCAATCAGGGGATCACTACGAGCAGTACTTC. This chain links TRBV14 with TRBJ2-7, with a tentative D call TRBD1 (6 bases). The CDR3 consists of 14 residues. Trimming shortened V by 2 bases and J by 3 bases, and 11 bases separated the two germline ends. CDR1 SGHDN and CDR2 FVKESK come from the germline V gene.